This T cell receptor beta chain stems from a study of cytomegalovirus exposure and HLA in healthy donors. Study-wide background: There were some 120 million unique TCR beta sequences, drawn from about 180 million T cells, in an earlier analysis.

The V segment lost 6 bases and the J segment 4 bases; nucleotides outside the gene matches: 7. The germline V gene encodes CDR1 MNHEY and CDR2 SVGAGI. CDR3 length equals 15 residues. The PCR used 60 Vbeta and 13 Jbeta primers. Clones were sequenced by immunoSEQ multiplex PCR, and TCRdb holds only the in-frame ones, with some missing. This table has roughly 180,000 clones, approximately 80% appearing once. Study results and limitations: Rare TCR sequences dominated, though some public TCRs recurred in many donors. Earlier analysis yielded a pattern in which most TCR beta V segments were productive about 90% or about 30% of the time.

Of note for this clone: Its matching antigen is unknown. The sample contains more than one DNA sequence encoding this CDR3.

Material: PBMCs. This receptor was taken from a boy aged 2-15 years in good health and CMV-seronegative. This chain links TRBV6-5 with TRBJ1-4; 8 bases line up with TRBD1. CDR3 loop: CASSPPGQDNEKLFF. As DNA, the CDR3 is TGTGCCAGCAGCCCGCCGGGACAGGATAATGAAAAACTGTTTTTT.